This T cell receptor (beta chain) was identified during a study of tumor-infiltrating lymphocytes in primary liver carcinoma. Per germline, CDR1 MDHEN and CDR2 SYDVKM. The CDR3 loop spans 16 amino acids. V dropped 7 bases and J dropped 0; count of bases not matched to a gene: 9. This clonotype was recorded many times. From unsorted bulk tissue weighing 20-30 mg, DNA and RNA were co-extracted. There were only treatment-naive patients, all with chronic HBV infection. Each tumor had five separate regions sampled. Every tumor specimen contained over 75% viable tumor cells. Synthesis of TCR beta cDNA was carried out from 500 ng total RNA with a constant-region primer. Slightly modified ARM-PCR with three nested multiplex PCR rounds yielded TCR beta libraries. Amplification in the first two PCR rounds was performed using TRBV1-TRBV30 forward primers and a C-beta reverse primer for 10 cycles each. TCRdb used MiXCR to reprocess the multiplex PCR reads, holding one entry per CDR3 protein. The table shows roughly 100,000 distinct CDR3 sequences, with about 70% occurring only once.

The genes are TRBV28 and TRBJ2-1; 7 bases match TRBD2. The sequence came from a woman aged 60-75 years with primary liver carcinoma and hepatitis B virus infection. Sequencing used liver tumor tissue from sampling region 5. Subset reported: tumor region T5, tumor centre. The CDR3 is CASILGGSSSYNEQFF. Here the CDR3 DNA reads TGTGCCAGCATCTTGGGCGGGAGTAGCTCCTACAATGAGCAGTTCTTC. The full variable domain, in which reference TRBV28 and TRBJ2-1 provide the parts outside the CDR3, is DVKVTQSSRYLVKRTGEKVFLECVQDMDHENMFWYRQDPGLGLRLIYFSYDVKMKEKGDIPEGYSVSREKKERFSLILESASTNQTSMYLCASILGGSSSYNEQFFGPGTRLTVL.